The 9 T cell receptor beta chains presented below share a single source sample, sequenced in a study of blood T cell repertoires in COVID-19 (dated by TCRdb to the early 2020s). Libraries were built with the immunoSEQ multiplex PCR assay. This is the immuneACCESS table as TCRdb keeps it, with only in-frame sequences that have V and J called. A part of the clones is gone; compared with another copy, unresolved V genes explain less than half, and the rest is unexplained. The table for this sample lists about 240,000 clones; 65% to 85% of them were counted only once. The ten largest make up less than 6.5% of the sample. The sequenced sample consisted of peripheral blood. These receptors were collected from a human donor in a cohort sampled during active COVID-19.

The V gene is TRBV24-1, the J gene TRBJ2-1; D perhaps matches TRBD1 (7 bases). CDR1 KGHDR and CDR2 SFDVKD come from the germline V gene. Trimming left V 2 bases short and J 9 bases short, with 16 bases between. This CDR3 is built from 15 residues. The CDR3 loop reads CATSDSAVQGGEQFF. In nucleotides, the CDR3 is TGTGCCACCAGTGATTCTGCGGTCCAGGGGGGTGAGCAGTTCTTC.

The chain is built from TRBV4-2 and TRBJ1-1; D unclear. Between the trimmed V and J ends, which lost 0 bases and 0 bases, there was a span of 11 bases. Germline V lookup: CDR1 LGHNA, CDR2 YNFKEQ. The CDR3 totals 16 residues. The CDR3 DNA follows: TGTGCCAGCAGCCAAGACGTGGAGGTATTGAACACTGAAGCTTTCTTT. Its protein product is CASSQDVEVLNTEAFF.

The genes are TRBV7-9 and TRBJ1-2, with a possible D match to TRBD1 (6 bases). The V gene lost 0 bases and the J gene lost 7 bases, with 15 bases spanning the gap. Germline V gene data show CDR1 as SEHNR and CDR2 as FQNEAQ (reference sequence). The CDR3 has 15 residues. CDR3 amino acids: CASSLASPGHAGYTF. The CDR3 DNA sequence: TGTGCCAGCAGCTTAGCATCGCCGGGACACGCTGGCTACACCTTC.

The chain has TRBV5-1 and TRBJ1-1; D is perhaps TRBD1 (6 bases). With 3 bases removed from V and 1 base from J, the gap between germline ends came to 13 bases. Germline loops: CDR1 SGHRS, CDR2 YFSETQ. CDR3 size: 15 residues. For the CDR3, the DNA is TGCGCCAGCAGCTACGAGACAGGATCGAACACTGAAGCTTTCTTT. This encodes CASSYETGSNTEAFF. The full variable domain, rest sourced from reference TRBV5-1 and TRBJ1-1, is KAGVTQTPRYLIKTRGQQVTLSCSPISGHRSVSWYQQTPGQGLQFLFEYFSETQRNKGNFPGRFSGRQFSNSRSEMNVSTLELGDSALYLCASSYETGSNTEAFFGQGTRLTVV.

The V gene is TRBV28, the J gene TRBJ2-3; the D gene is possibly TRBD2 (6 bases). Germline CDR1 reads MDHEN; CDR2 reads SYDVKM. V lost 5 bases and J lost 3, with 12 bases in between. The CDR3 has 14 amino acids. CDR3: CASSHPAGTDTQYF. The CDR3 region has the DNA TGTGCCAGCAGTCATCCGGCGGGGACAGATACGCAGTATTTT.

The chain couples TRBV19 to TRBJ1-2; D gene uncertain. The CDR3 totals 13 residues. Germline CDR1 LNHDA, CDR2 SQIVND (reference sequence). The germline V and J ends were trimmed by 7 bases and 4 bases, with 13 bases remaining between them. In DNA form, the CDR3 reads TGTGCCAGTACCCTCCAGGAAACCTATGGCTACACCTTC. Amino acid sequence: CASTLQETYGYTF.

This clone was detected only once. CDR3 amino acids: CASSLIAGGYSYEQYF. The DNA for the CDR3 is TGTGCCAGCAGCTTAATAGCGGGAGGGTACTCCTACGAGCAGTACTTC. The chain combines TRBV5-6 with TRBJ2-7, with 11 bases aligning to TRBD2. The CDR3 is 16 amino acids. Germline V lookup: CDR1 SGHDT, CDR2 YYEEEE. V was clipped by 2 bases and J by 0 bases; unmatched bases: 4.

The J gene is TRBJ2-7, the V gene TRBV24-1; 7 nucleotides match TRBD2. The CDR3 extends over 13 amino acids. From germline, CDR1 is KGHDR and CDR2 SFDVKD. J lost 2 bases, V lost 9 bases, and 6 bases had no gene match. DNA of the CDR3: TGTGCCACCGGATCCGGGACTACCTACGAGCAGTACTTC. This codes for CATGSGTTYEQYF.

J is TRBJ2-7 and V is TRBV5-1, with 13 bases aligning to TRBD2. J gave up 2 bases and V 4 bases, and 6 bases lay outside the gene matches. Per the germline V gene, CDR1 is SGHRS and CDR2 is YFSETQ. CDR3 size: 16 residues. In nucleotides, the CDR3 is TGCGCCAGCAGCCCCGGGACTAGCGGGATCACCTACGAGCAGTACTTC. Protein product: CASSPGTSGITYEQYF.